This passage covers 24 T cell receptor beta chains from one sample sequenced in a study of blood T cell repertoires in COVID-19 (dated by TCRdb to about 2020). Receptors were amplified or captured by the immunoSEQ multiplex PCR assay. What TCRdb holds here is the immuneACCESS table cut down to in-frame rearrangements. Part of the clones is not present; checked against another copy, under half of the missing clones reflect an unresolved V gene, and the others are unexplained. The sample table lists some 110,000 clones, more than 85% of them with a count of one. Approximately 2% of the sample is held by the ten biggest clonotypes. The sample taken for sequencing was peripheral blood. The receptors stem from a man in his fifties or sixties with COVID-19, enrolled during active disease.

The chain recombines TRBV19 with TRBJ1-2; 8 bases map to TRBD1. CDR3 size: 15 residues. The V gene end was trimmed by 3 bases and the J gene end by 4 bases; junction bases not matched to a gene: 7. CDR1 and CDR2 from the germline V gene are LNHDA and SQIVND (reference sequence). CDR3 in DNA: TGTGCCAGTAGTATTCTCGTCACAGGGGGCTATGGCTACACCTTC. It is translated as CASSILVTGGYGYTF.

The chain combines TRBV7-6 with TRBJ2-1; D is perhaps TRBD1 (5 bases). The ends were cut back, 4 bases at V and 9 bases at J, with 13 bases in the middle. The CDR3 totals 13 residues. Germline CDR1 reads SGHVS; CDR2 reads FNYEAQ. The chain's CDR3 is CASSSPWGREQFF. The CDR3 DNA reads TGTGCCAGCAGCTCCCCATGGGGCCGTGAGCAGTTCTTC.

CDR3 amino acids: CASRGTATNIQYF. The CDR3 DNA reads TGTGCCAGCAGAGGGACAGCGACAAACATTCAGTACTTC. The chain uses TRBV28 and TRBJ2-4; 7 bases agree with TRBD1. The germline CDR1 and CDR2 sequences are MDHEN and SYDVKM. The V and J ends lost 6 bases and 6 bases, in that order; junction bases with no gene match: 5. The CDR3 has 13 amino acids.

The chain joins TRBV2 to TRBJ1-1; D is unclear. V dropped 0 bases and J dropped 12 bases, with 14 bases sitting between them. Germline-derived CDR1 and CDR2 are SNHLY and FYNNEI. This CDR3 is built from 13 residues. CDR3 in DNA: TGTGCCAGCAGTGAAGCGTGGGCCACAAGGCCTTTCTTT. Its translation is CASSEAWATRPFF.

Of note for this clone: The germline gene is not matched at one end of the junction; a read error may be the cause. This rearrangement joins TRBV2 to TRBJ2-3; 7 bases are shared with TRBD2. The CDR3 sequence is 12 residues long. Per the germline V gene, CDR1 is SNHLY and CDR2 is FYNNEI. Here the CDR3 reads CASHPSGDTPYF. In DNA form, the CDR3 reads TGTGCCAGCCACCCTAGCGGTGATACGCCGTATTTT.

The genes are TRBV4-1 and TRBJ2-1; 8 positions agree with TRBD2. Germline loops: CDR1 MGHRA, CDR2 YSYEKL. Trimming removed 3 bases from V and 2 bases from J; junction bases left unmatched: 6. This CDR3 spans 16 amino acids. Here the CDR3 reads CASSQVAGFPYNEQFF. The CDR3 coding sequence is TGCGCCAGCAGCCAGGTAGCGGGGTTCCCCTACAATGAGCAGTTCTTC.

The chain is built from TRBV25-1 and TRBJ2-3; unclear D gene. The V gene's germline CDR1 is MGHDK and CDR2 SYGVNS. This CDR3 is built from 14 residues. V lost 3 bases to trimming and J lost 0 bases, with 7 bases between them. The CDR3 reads CASSDPTSTDTQYF. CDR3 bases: TGTGCCAGCAGTGATCCAACTAGCACAGATACGCAGTATTTT.

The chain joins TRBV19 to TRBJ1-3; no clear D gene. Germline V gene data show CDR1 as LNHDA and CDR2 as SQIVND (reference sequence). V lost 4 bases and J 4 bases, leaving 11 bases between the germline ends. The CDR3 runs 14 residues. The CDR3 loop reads CASSTYSYGNTIYF. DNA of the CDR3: TGTGCCAGTAGTACCTACAGCTACGGAAACACCATATATTTT.

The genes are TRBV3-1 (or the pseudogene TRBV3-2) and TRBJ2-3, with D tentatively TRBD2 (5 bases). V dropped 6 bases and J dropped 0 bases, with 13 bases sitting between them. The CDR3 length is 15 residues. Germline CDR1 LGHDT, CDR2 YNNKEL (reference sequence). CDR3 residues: CASRAGSSSTDTQYF. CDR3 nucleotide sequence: TGTGCCAGCAGGGCGGGCTCATCGAGCACAGATACGCAGTATTTT.

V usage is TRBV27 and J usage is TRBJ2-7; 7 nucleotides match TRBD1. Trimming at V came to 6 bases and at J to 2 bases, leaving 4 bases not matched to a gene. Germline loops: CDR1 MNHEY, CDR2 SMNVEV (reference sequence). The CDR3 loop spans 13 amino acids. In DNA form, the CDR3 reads TGTGCCAGCAGACCGGGACAGACCTACGAGCAGTACTTC. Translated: CASRPGQTYEQYF.

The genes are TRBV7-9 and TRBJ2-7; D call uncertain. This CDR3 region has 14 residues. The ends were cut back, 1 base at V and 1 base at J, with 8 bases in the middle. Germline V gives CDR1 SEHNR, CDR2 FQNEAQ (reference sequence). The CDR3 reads CASSLESGSYEQYF. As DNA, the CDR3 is TGTGCCAGCAGCTTAGAGTCAGGTTCCTACGAGCAGTACTTC.

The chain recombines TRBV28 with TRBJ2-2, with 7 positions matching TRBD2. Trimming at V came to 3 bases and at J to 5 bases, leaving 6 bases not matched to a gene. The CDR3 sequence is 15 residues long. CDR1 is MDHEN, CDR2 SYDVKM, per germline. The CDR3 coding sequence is TGTGCCAGCAGTTTGGGAGGGGAAGGTACCGGGGAGCTGTTTTTT. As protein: CASSLGGEGTGELFF. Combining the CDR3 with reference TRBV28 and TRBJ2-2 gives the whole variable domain DVKVTQSSRYLVKRTGEKVFLECVQDMDHENMFWYRQDPGLGLRLIYFSYDVKMKEKGDIPEGYSVSREKKERFSLILESASTNQTSMYLCASSLGGEGTGELFFGEGSRLTVL.

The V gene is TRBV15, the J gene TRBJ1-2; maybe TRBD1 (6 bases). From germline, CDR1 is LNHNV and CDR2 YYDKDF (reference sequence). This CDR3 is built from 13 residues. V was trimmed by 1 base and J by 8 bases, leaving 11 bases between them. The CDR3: CATSRANRVGYTF. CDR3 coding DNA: TGTGCCACCAGCAGAGCCAACAGGGTGGGCTACACCTTC.

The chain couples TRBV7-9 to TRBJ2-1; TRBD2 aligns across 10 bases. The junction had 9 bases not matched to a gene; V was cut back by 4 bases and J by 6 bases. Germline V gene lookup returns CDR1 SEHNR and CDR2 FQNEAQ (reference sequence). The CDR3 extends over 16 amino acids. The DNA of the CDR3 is TGTGCCAGCAGCTCCCCCCTAGCGGGAGACTTCAATGAGCAGTTCTTC. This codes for CASSSPLAGDFNEQFF.

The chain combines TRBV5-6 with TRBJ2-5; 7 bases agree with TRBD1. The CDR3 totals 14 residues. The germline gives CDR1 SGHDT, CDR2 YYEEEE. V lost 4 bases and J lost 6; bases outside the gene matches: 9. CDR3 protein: CASSDNRGWKTQYF. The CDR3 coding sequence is TGTGCCAGCAGCGATAACAGGGGTTGGAAGACCCAGTACTTC.

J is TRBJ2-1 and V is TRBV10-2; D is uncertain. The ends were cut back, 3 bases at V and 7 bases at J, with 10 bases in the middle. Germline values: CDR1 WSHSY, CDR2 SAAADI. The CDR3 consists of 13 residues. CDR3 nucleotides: TGCGCCAGCAGTGAAGTCCCCAGGAATGAGCAGTTCTTC. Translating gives CASSEVPRNEQFF.

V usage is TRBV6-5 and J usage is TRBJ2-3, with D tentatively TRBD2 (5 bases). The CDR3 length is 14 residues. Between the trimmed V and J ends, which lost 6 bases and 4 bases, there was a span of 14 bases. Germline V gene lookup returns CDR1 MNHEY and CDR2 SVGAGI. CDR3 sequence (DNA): TGTGCCAGCAGCCTCGGGGAGCGCTCAGATACGCAGTATTTT. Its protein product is CASSLGERSDTQYF.

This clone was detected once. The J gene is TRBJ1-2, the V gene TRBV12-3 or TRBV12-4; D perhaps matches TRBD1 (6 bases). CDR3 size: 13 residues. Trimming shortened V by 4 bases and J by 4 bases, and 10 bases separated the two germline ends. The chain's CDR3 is CASSSGEVYGYTF. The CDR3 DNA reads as TGTGCCAGCAGTTCAGGGGAAGTCTATGGCTACACCTTC.

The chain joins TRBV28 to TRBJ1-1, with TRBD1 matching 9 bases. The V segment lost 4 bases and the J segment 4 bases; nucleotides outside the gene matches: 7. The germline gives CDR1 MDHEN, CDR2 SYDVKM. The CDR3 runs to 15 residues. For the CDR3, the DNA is TGTGCCAGCAGTTCCTTACAGGGGGCTGGCACTGAAGCTTTCTTT. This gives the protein CASSSLQGAGTEAFF.

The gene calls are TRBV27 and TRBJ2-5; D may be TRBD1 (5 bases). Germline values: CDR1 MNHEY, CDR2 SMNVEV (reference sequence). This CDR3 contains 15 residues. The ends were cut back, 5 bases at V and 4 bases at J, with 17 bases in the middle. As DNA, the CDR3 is TGTGCCAGCAGTCCTCAGGGATGGGGTGTAGAGACCCAGTACTTC. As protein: CASSPQGWGVETQYF.

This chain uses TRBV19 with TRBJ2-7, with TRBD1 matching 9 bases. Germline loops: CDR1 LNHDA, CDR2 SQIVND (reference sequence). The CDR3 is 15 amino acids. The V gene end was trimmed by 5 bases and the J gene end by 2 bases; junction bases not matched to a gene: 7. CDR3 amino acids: CASSLGTGNTYEQYF. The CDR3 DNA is TGTGCCAGTAGTTTGGGGACAGGGAATACCTACGAGCAGTACTTC.

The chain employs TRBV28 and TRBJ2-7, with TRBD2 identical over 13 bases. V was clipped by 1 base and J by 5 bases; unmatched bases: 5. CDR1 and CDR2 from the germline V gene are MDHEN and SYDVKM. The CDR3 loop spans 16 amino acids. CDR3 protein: CASSLFGTSGTHEQYF. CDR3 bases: TGTGCCAGCAGTTTATTCGGGACTAGCGGGACCCACGAGCAGTACTTC. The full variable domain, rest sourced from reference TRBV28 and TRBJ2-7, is DVKVTQSSRYLVKRTGEKVFLECVQDMDHENMFWYRQDPGLGLRLIYFSYDVKMKEKGDIPEGYSVSREKKERFSLILESASTNQTSMYLCASSLFGTSGTHEQYFGPGTRLTVT.

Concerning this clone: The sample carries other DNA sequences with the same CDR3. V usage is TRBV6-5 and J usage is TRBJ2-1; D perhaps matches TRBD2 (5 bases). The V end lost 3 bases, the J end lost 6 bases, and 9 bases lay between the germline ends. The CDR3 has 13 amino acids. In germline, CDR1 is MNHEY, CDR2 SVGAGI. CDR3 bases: TGTGCCAGCAGTTATTTTCGGGGCAATGAGCAGTTCTTC. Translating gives CASSYFRGNEQFF.

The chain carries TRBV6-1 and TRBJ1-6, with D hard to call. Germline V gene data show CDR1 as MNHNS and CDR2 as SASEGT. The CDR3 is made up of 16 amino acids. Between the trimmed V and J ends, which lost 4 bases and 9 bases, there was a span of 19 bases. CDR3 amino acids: CASSAVLEGLGSPLHF. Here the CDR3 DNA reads TGTGCCAGCAGTGCGGTCCTCGAGGGCTTAGGTTCACCCCTCCACTTT.